These 17 T cell receptor beta chains share one sample of origin, sequenced in a study of T-cell memory formation after mild COVID-19. TCRdb re-derived calls from the 5' RACE reads in MiXCR, one entry per CDR3 protein. This table has about 250,000 distinct CDR3 sequences, approximately 19% appearing once. Sequenced: PBMCs or a T cell subset sorted from them (not recorded which). The receptors come from a man between 18 and 29 years old who had mild COVID-19 (a few samples of this study predate the infection). Cell type and time point are not known.

The gene calls are TRBV6-5 and TRBJ1-5, with D unresolved. CDR1 and CDR2 from the germline V gene are MNHEY and SVGAGI. The germline V and J ends were trimmed by 2 bases and 4 bases, with 6 bases remaining between them. The CDR3 covers 13 residues. The CDR3 DNA is TGTGCCAGCAGTTACGATCCGAATCAGCCCCAGCATTTT. Protein sequence: CASSYDPNQPQHF.

The chain uses TRBV20-1 and TRBJ2-4; 10 nucleotides line up with TRBD2. V shed 0 bases, J shed 10 bases, and the junction held 18 bases outside the gene matches. Per the germline V gene, CDR1 is DFQATT and CDR2 is SNEGSKA (reference sequence). The length of the CDR3 is 18 residues. Here the CDR3 DNA reads TGCAGTGCTAGAGATATTGATCGGACTAGCGGCCAACATTTAATTCAGTACTTC. This translates into CSARDIDRTSGQHLIQYF.

The rearrangement links TRBV4-3 to TRBJ1-2; 8 nucleotides align to TRBD1. There are 16 residues in the CDR3. Germline V gene sequence: CDR1 LGHNA, CDR2 YSLEER. J gave up 5 bases and V 1 base, and 9 bases lay outside the gene matches. CDR3 nucleotide sequence: TGCGCCAGCAGCCAAGGGAGGCAGGGGGCGCGTTATGGCTACACCTTC. This encodes CASSQGRQGARYGYTF.

This clonotype was observed a handful of times. The chain combines TRBV7-3 with TRBJ1-1; a possible D gene is TRBD1 (5 bases). Trimming cost V 1 base and J 5 bases, with 11 bases left between them. The CDR3 covers 14 residues. CDR1 and CDR2 from the germline V gene are SGHTA and FQGTGA. The CDR3 is CASSLKGVRTEAFF. The DNA of the CDR3 is TGTGCCAGCAGCTTAAAAGGGGTTCGAACTGAAGCTTTCTTT.

The rearrangement links TRBV6-2 or TRBV6-3 to TRBJ1-1; TRBD1 might be the D (5 bases). The CDR3 runs to 17 residues. CDR1 and CDR2 from the germline V gene are MNHEY and SVGEGT. Deletions cut 4 bases from V and 1 base from J, with 19 bases between. The CDR3 protein is CASSWTRPRVENTEAFF. The CDR3 DNA sequence: TGTGCCAGCAGTTGGACTAGACCCAGGGTGGAGAACACTGAAGCTTTCTTT.

The chain's CDR3 is CASSQTYRGALETQYF. The CDR3 coding sequence is TGTGCCAGCAGCCAAACGTATCGGGGGGCATTAGAGACCCAGTACTTC. The J gene is TRBJ2-5, the V gene TRBV7-2, with D perhaps matching TRBD2 (7 bases). Trimming removed 5 bases at V and 4 bases at J, with 20 bases between. The CDR3 totals 16 residues. Germline CDR1 is SGHTA and CDR2 is FQGNSA.

This clonotype was seen only a few times. The V call is TRBV10-3, the J call TRBJ1-1; TRBD1 agrees at 12 bases. Trimming at V came to 10 bases and at J to 6 bases, leaving 15 bases not matched to a gene. Germline V lookup: CDR1 ENHRY, CDR2 SYGVKD. This CDR3 has 16 residues. The CDR3 region has the DNA TGTGCCACCGGACCCGGTACCGGGACAGGGGGCGCTGAAGCTTTCTTT. Translating it yields CATGPGTGTGGAEAFF.

The chain recombines TRBV7-2 with TRBJ1-6; 8 positions match TRBD1. Germline CDR1 and CDR2: SGHTA and FQGNSA. Trimming removed 4 bases from V and 0 bases from J; junction bases left unmatched: 8. The CDR3 runs to 18 residues. The CDR3 is CASSSRTGWGSYNSPLHF. CDR3 in DNA: TGTGCCAGCAGCTCGAGGACAGGGTGGGGCTCCTATAATTCACCCCTCCACTTT.

This clonotype came up a few times. The chain links TRBV5-1 to TRBJ1-4; D not certain. This CDR3 has 14 residues. Trimming shortened V by 1 base and J by 3 bases, and 7 bases separated the two germline ends. Germline assignment: CDR1 SGHRS and CDR2 YFSETQ. The CDR3 loop reads CASSLRTANEKLFF. The CDR3 DNA is TGCGCCAGCAGCTTGAGAACGGCTAATGAAAAACTGTTTTTT.

The chain has TRBV20-1 and TRBJ2-3; 9 bases fit TRBD2. V dropped 0 bases and J dropped 3; count of bases not matched to a gene: 4. The germline gives CDR1 DFQATT, CDR2 SNEGSKA (reference sequence). The CDR3 has 15 amino acids. The chain's CDR3 is CSARDRLAGTDTQYF. CDR3 nucleotides: TGCAGTGCTAGAGATCGTCTAGCGGGGACAGATACGCAGTATTTT.

The J gene is TRBJ1-5, the V gene TRBV6-5; D remains ambiguous. Germline assignment: CDR1 MNHEY and CDR2 SVGAGI. Trimming removed 0 bases at V and 3 bases at J, with 6 bases between. This CDR3 is built from 14 residues. DNA of the CDR3: TGTGCCAGCAGTTACTCTGCCGCCAATCAGCCCCAGCATTTT. Its protein is CASSYSAANQPQHF.

This rearrangement joins TRBV5-1 to TRBJ2-3; 8 bases map to TRBD1. The CDR3 consists of 17 residues. J lost 0 bases, V lost 4 bases, and 10 bases had no gene match. Germline CDR1 and CDR2: SGHRS and YFSETQ. CDR3 residues: CASSTAGTGRSTDTQYF. Written as DNA, the CDR3 is TGCGCCAGCAGCACAGCCGGGACAGGACGGAGCACAGATACGCAGTATTTT.

Only a few counts were recorded for this clonotype. This chain connects TRBV20-1 to TRBJ1-6; 7 bases are a match to TRBD1. This CDR3 is built from 15 residues. CDR1 and CDR2 from the germline V gene are DFQATT and SNEGSKA (reference sequence). The J segment lost 7 bases and the V segment lost 1 base, leaving 7 bases of the junction unmatched. The CDR3 bases are TGCAGTGCTAGAGCCGAGGCAGGGGGAAATTCACCCCTCCACTTT. It specifies CSARAEAGGNSPLHF.

The rearrangement uses TRBV12-3 or TRBV12-4 and TRBJ1-5; D is possibly TRBD1 (5 bases). Trimming pared 5 bases from V and 2 bases from J, leaving 13 bases between. The CDR3 loop spans 15 amino acids. The CDR3 spells CASSRGHAGNQPQHF. The CDR3 bases are TGTGCCAGCAGTCGAGGACATGCGGGCAATCAGCCCCAGCATTTT.

This chain links TRBV20-1 with TRBJ2-2; weak D call: TRBD1 (6 bases). The germline V gene encodes CDR1 DFQATT and CDR2 SNEGSKA (reference sequence). CDR3 length equals 15 residues. V lost 6 bases to trimming and J lost 4 bases, with 18 bases between them. The CDR3 reads CSARIRGYPTGELFF. DNA of the CDR3: TGCAGTGCCAGGATTAGGGGGTACCCCACCGGGGAGCTGTTTTTT.

This clonotype was seen at least ten times. The chain uses TRBV24-1 and TRBJ1-2, with D unresolved. The CDR3 covers 14 residues. V was cut by 1 base and J by 8 bases, with 13 bases left in between. Germline V lookup: CDR1 KGHDR, CDR2 SFDVKD. Here the CDR3 reads CATSDFPGREGYTF. DNA for the CDR3: TGTGCCACCAGTGATTTCCCTGGGAGGGAAGGCTACACCTTC.

About this clonotype: At one of its ends the junction is not consistent with the germline gene, which may arise from a read error. DNA for the CDR3: TGTGCCAGCTCACCTTATGAGGGAGGACCGGGACAGGAGCCCTTC. It specifies CASSPYEGGPGQEPF. The chain has TRBV18 and TRBJ2-6, with 8 bases matching TRBD1. CDR3 length: 15 amino acids. Per germline, CDR1 KGHSH and CDR2 LQKENI.